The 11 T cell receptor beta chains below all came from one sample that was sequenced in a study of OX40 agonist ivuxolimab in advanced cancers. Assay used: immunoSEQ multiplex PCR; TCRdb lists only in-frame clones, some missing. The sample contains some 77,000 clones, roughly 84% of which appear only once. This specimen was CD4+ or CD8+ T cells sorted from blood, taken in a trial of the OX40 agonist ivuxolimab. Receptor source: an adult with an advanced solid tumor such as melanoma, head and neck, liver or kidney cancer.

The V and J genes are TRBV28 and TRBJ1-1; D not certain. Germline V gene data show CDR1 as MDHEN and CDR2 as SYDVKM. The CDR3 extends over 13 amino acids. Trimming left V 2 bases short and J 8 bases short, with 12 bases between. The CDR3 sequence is CASSLGMDREAFF. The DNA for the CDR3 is TGTGCCAGCAGTTTAGGAATGGACCGAGAAGCTTTCTTT. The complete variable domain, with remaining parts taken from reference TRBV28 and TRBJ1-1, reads DVKVTQSSRYLVKRTGEKVFLECVQDMDHENMFWYRQDPGLGLRLIYFSYDVKMKEKGDIPEGYSVSREKKERFSLILESASTNQTSMYLCASSLGMDREAFFGQGTRLTVV.

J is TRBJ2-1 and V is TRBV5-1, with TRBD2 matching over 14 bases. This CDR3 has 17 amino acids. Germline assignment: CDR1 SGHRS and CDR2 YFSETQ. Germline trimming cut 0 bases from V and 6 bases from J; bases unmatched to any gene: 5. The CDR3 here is CASSLEKGLAGANEQFF. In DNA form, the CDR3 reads TGCGCCAGCAGCTTGGAAAAGGGACTAGCGGGGGCCAATGAGCAGTTCTTC.

CDR3 sequence: CASSVLGAGEQYF. The DNA of the CDR3 is TGTGCCAGCAGCGTCCTAGGGGCGGGAGAGCAGTACTTC. This chain joins TRBV9 and TRBJ2-7; weak D call: TRBD2 (6 bases). Germline V CDR1 and CDR2: SGDLS, YYNGEE. V lost 2 bases, J lost 7 bases, and 13 bases lay in between. This CDR3 region has 13 residues.

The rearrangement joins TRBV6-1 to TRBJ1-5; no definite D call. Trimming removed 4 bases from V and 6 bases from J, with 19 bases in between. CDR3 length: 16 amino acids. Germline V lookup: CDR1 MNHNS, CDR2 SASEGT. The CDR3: CASSVRIGDGVQPQHF. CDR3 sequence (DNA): TGTGCCAGCAGTGTGCGAATTGGGGATGGGGTTCAGCCCCAGCATTTT.

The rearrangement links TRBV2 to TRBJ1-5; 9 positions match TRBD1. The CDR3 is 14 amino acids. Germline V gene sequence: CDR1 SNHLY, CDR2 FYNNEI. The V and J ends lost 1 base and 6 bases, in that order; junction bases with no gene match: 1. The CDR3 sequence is CASSEGDRVQPQHF. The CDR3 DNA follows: TGTGCCAGCAGTGAAGGGGACAGGGTTCAGCCCCAGCATTTT.

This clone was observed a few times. Here the CDR3 DNA reads TGTGCCAGCAGTGATTGGGGCCTGAGCAATCAGCCCCAGCATTTT. Amino acids: CASSDWGLSNQPQHF. The V gene is TRBV6-1, the J gene TRBJ1-5, with D tentatively TRBD1 (5 bases). From germline, CDR1 is MNHNS and CDR2 SASEGT. The CDR3 consists of 15 residues. Trimming stripped 3 bases from V and 1 base from J, with 10 bases between.

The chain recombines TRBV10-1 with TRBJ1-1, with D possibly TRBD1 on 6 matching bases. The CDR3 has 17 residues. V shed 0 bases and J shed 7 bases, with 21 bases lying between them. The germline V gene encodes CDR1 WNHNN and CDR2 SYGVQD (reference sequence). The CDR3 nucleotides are TGCGCCAGCAGTGAGTCCAGCCGAGGGGGTTTAATTGATGAAGCTTTCTTT. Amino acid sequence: CASSESSRGGLIDEAFF.

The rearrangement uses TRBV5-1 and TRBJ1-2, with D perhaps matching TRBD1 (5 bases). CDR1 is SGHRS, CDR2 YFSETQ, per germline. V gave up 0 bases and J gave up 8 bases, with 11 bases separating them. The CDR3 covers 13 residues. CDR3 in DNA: TGCGCCAGCAGCTTGGCAGGGAGTAAGGGCTACACCTTC. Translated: CASSLAGSKGYTF.

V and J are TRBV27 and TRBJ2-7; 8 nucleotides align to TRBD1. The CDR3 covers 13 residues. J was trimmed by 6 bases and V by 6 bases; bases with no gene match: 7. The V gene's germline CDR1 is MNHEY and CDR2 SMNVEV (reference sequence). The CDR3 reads CASRRDRGGEQYF. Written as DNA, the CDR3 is TGTGCCAGCAGAAGAGACAGGGGAGGCGAGCAGTACTTC.

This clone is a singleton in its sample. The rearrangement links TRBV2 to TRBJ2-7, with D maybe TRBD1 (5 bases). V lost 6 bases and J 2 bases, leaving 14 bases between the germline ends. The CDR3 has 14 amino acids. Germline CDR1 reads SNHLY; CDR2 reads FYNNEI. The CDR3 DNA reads TGTGCCAGCAGGGGCCGGGCAGGGCCCTACGAGCAGTACTTC. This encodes CASRGRAGPYEQYF.

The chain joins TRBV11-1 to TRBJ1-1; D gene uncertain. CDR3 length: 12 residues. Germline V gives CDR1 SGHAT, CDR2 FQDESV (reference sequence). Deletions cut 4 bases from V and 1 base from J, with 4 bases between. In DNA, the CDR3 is TGTGCCAGCAGCTGGGGGAACACTGAAGCTTTCTTT. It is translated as CASSWGNTEAFF.